The rows below give T cell receptor beta chains drawn from one sample of a study of T cell responses to AZD1222 COVID-19 vaccine. Sequencing used immunoSEQ multiplex PCR; TCRdb keeps in-frame clones, though not all of them. Found here are some 150,000 clones, around 88% of them singletons; the top ten hold more than 3%. The sample was peripheral blood, taken on day 0 of MenACWY control vaccination. The receptors here all came from an adult in good health. CDR3s include the opening cysteine and the closing phenylalanine or tryptophan. The D gene is left open where the match is weak. Part of the rows lack a size; the others show once, few, many or a class for expanded clones.

abundance,j_gene,v_gene,d_gene,CDR3nt,CDR3aa
NA,TRBJ1-2,TRBV16,TRBD1,TGTGCCAGCAGCCCCAGGGGACAGGGCGACCCCGATGGCTACACCTTC,CASSPRGQGDPDGYTF
NA,TRBJ1-5,TRBV4-1,NA,TGCGCCAGCAGCCAAGTGACCACAGCCAATCAGCCCCAGCATTTT,CASSQVTTANQPQHF
NA,TRBJ1-2,TRBV2,NA,TGTGCCAGGAATTCAGGGGAGATGGACACCTTC,CARNSGEMDTF
NA,TRBJ1-5,TRBV2,TRBD1,TGTGCCAGCAGTGAATCGCAGGGGGAACAGCCCCAGCATTTT,CASSESQGEQPQHF
NA,TRBJ1-2,TRBV19,NA,TGTGCCAGTAGCTCCCCGGGCCAGGTGTATGGCTACACCTTC,CASSSPGQVYGYTF
NA,TRBJ2-7,TRBV7-2,NA,TGTGCCAGCAGCTCCCTAGGGTTGGGACAATCCTACGAGCAGTACTTC,CASSSLGLGQSYEQYF
NA,TRBJ2-3,TRBV6-2/TRBV6-3,TRBD2,TGTGCCAGCAGTTATCGGGCTAGCGGGGGGAACCCAGATACGCAGTATTTT,CASSYRASGGNPDTQYF
NA,TRBJ1-4,TRBV2,TRBD1,TGTGCCAGCAGAGTTACAGGGGCCTCAACTAATGAAAAACTGTTTTTT,CASRVTGASTNEKLFF
NA,TRBJ2-1,TRBV11-2,TRBD2,TGTGCCAGCAGCAGTAGCGGGGGTGTCAGCTCCTACAATGAGCAGTTCTTC,CASSSSGGVSSYNEQFF
NA,TRBJ2-5,TRBV6-2/TRBV6-3,TRBD1,TGTGCCAGCAGCTCCGGGACAGTGGGTGGTAAGACCCAGTACTTC,CASSSGTVGGKTQYF
NA,TRBJ1-6,TRBV27,TRBD1,TGTGCCAGCCAACGTACTACAGCAGGGGGAAGTTCACCCCTCCACTTT,CASQRTTAGGSSPLHF
NA,TRBJ2-1,TRBV12-5,TRBD2,TGTGCTAGTGGTTTGGTCCCAGACGGGACTAGCAGATATTTCGGCAATGAGCAGTTCTTC,CASGLVPDGTSRYFGNEQFF
NA,TRBJ2-2,TRBV5-1,TRBD1,TGCGCCAGCAGCCCCGACAGGGCTGCTTACACCGGGGAGCTGTTTTTT,CASSPDRAAYTGELFF
NA,TRBJ1-1,TRBV29-1,NA,TGCAGCGTTTCATGGGACGGGAACACTGAAGCTTTCTTT,CSVSWDGNTEAFF
NA,TRBJ2-2,TRBV7-3,NA,TGTGCCAGCAGCCGGGATAACGCGAACACCGGGGAGCTGTTTTTT,CASSRDNANTGELFF
NA,TRBJ2-2,TRBV7-7,NA,TGTGCTAGCAGCTTAGTGCGTGGCGACACCGGGGAGCTGTTTTTT,CASSLVRGDTGELFF
NA,TRBJ1-1,TRBV6-2/TRBV6-3,NA,TGTGCCAGCAGTTACGGGGGAACTGAAGCTTTCTTT,CASSYGGTEAFF
NA,TRBJ1-1,TRBV29-1,NA,TGCAGCGTTCAAGGACAATCCATGAACACTGAAGCTTTCTTT,CSVQGQSMNTEAFF
NA,TRBJ2-1,TRBV7-3,NA,TGTGCCAGCAGCAAGGGACGGTCTACGGATGAGCAGTTCTTC,CASSKGRSTDEQFF
few,TRBJ1-1,TRBV28,NA,TGTGCCAGCAGTTTCCCTCGGTCGTCTAAAGCTTTCTTT,CASSFPRSSKAFF
NA,TRBJ2-7,TRBV24-1,TRBD1,TGTGCCACCAGTGACCCGGGACAGGGGGACCACGAGCAGTACTTC,CATSDPGQGDHEQYF
once,TRBJ2-5,TRBV24-1,NA,TGTGCCACTTCGTCATCGGGGGAGGTGGAGACCCAGTACTTC,CATSSSGEVETQYF
NA,TRBJ1-2,TRBV19,TRBD1,TGTGCCAGTAGATCACAGGGGGAGGTCTATGGCTACACCTTC,CASRSQGEVYGYTF
NA,TRBJ2-1,TRBV19,NA,TGTGCCAGTAGTATTTTTTTTGGGGAGCAGTTCTTC,CASSIFFGEQFF
NA,TRBJ1-6,TRBV5-4,NA,TGTGCCAGCAGCTTGGAGTGGGAGCATTCACCCCTCCACTTT,CASSLEWEHSPLHF
NA,TRBJ2-2,TRBV7-6,NA,TGTGCCAGCAGCAACCCTTACCGTACCGGGGAGCTGTTTTTT,CASSNPYRTGELFF
NA,TRBJ1-2,TRBV3-1/TRBV3-2,NA,TGTGCCAGCAGCCAAGATAGGGGACACGCCTATGGCTACACCTTC,CASSQDRGHAYGYTF
NA,TRBJ1-6,TRBV7-2,NA,TGTGCCAGCAGCTTAGCCCCACTACCCCTCCACTTT,CASSLAPLPLHF
NA,TRBJ1-5,TRBV28,NA,TGTGCCAGCAGTTTATTCCATATTACGGGGGGCGCGAGCAATCAGCCCCAGCATTTT,CASSLFHITGGASNQPQHF
NA,TRBJ1-1,TRBV28,TRBD1,TGTGCCAGCAGTTTAGGGGGTGAGGGGGCAACTGAAGCTTTCTTT,CASSLGGEGATEAFF
once,TRBJ1-1,TRBV11-3,TRBD1,TGTGCCAGCACCACACAAGACAGGGGGCATACTGAAGCTTTCTTT,CASTTQDRGHTEAFF
few,TRBJ1-2,TRBV10-1,TRBD1,TGCGCCAGCATTTCGAAGGGACAGACGAACTATGGCTACACCTTC,CASISKGQTNYGYTF
NA,TRBJ1-5,TRBV6-1,TRBD1,TGTGCCAGCACCCCCCCGGGACAGGGGAACCAGCCCCAGCATTTT,CASTPPGQGNQPQHF
NA,TRBJ1-3,TRBV30,NA,TGTGCCTGGAGTCCAACCTCGGGACGCTCTGGAAACACCATATATTTT,CAWSPTSGRSGNTIYF
NA,TRBJ2-2,TRBV2,NA,TGTGCCAGCAGAGTGGGGAACACCGGGGAGCTGTTTTTT,CASRVGNTGELFF
NA,TRBJ1-2,TRBV28,NA,TGTGCCAGCAGTCGTCGGACAGCTAACTATGGCTACACCTTC,CASSRRTANYGYTF
NA,TRBJ1-2,TRBV7-9,TRBD1,TGTGCCAGCAGCCCTTGGACAGGAAAATCCTATGGCTACACCTTC,CASSPWTGKSYGYTF
NA,TRBJ1-4,TRBV19,NA,TGTGCCAGTAGAGACCGGGGGCGGAATGAAAAACTGTTTTTT,CASRDRGRNEKLFF
NA,TRBJ2-1,TRBV10-2,NA,TGCGCCACATCCCAAGGGCCAAGCTCCTACAATGAGCAGTTCTTC,CATSQGPSSYNEQFF
NA,TRBJ1-2,TRBV29-1,TRBD1,TGCAGCGTAGTTGACAGGGGCTATGGCTACACCTTC,CSVVDRGYGYTF
NA,TRBJ1-2,TRBV18,NA,TGTGCCAGCTCACCACCGACAGAAACTAACTATGGCTACACCTTC,CASSPPTETNYGYTF